This TCR beta chain was captured in a study of cytomegalovirus exposure and HLA in healthy donors. Study overall: One earlier analysis, a look at 180 million or so T cells, found some 100 million unique TCR beta sequences.

Study-wide findings and caveats: Productive rates of about 87% or about 30% were seen for most TCR beta V segments in an earlier analysis. Among the sequence variants, a highly shared cluster was likely an artifact of sequencing. Most TCR sequences proved rare, with some public TCRs found in many donors.

Comments on this clone: Antigen: not known.

The study ran its PCR with 60 Vbeta and 13 Jbeta primers. The protocol was immunoSEQ multiplex PCR, while the TCRdb copy is restricted to in-frame clones and leaves out a portion. The sample lists roughly 180,000 clones, 75% to 85% occurring once. V was pared by 9 bases and J by 6 bases, with 15 bases between. CDR1 and CDR2 (germline): WNHNN, SYGVQD (reference sequence). There are 14 residues in the CDR3. Sequencing was performed on PBMCs. The chain uses TRBV10-1 and TRBJ1-6, with D perhaps TRBD1 (6 bases). The clonotype comes from a man between 18 and 35 years old in good health and CMV-seronegative. In nucleotides, the CDR3 is TGCGCCAGTATAATCAGGGGAAGTAATTCACCCCTCCACTTT. Translated, it gives CASIIRGSNSPLHF.